This T cell receptor beta chain originates from a study of blood T cell repertoires in COVID-19. Whole-study context: The United States, Italy and Spain provided the acute and convalescent COVID-19 samples. Sample material is recorded as cDNA or gDNA derived from T cells, B-cell-depleted T cells, or PBMCs.

Original methodology: How many nucleated cells were present was estimated from reference gene primer amplification. Repertoires were generated with immunoSEQ multiplex PCR, while TCRdb's copy carries only in-frame clones and drops some. That table is the source of V, J and clone size, and D and trimming were worked out from the DNA. The sample has roughly 80,000 clones; over 75% are singletons. Germline V gene sequence: CDR1 SEHNR, CDR2 FQNEAQ (reference sequence). The V end lost 1 base, the J end lost 4 bases, and 7 bases lay between the germline ends. This CDR3 comprises 13 residues. V and J are TRBV7-9 and TRBJ1-2; tentatively, D is TRBD1 (6 bases). This TCR was sampled from a woman in her seventies with acute or convalescent COVID-19. Sequenced: peripheral blood. The CDR3 protein is CASSLGTAYGYTF. Written as DNA, the CDR3 is TGTGCCAGCAGCTTAGGGACAGCCTATGGCTACACCTTC.